This T cell receptor (beta chain) was identified in a study of OX40 agonist ivuxolimab in advanced cancers. On the study more broadly: Patient treatment consisted of intravenous ivuxolimab administration every 2 weeks at 0.01 to 10 mg/kg. Study-level results: Partly responding patients at 0.1-3.0 mg/kg showed some of the smallest clonal expansion.

At cycle 4 day 1, cycle 7 day 1, and baseline, blood was sampled. Of note for this clone: Its antigen is undetermined.

Profiled with immunoSEQ multiplex PCR; TCRdb holds only in-frame clones, not every one. The table records about 25,000 clones, around 80% of them present only once. The CDR3 is made up of 14 amino acids. The germline V gene encodes CDR1 LNHDA and CDR2 SQIVND (reference sequence). After removal of 4 bases from V and 3 bases from J, the junction contained 2 bases not matched to a gene. The TCR sequence derives from an adult with an advanced solid tumor such as melanoma, head and neck, liver or kidney cancer. Material: CD4+ or CD8+ T cells sorted from blood, obtained in a trial of the OX40 agonist ivuxolimab. The J gene is TRBJ1-4, the V gene TRBV19; 7 bases agree with TRBD1. CDR3 nucleotide sequence: TGTGCCAGTAGTAAGACAGGGCCTAATGAAAAACTGTTTTTT. It yields the protein CASSKTGPNEKLFF.